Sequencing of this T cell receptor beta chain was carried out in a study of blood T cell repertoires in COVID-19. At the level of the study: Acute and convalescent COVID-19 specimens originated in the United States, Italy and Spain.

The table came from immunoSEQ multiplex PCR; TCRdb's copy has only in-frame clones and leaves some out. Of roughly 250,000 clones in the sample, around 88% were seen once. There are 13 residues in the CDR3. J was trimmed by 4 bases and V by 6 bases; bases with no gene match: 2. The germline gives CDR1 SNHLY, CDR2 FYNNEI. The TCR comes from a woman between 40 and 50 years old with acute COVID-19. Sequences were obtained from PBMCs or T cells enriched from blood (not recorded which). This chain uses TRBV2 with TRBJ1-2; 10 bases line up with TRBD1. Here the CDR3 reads CASRGTGVYGYTF. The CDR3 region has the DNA TGTGCCAGCAGGGGGACAGGGGTCTATGGCTACACCTTC.